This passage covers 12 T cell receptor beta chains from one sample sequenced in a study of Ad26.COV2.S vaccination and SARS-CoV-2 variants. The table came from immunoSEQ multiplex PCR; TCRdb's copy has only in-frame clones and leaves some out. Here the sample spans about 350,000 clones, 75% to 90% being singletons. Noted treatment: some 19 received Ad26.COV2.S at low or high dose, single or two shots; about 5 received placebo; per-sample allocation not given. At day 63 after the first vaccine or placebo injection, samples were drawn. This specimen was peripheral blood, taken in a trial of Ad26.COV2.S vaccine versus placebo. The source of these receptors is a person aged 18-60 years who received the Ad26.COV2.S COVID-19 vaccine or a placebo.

The CDR3 coding sequence is TGTGCCAGCAGTTACGAGGGAGGGCCCGGGGCCGGGGAGCTGTTTTTT. This sequence encodes CASSYEGGPGAGELFF. The chain couples TRBV6-5 to TRBJ2-2; TRBD2 agrees at 7 bases. The CDR3 runs to 16 residues. Germline CDR1 reads MNHEY; CDR2 reads SVGAGI. Trimming removed 2 bases from V and 6 bases from J; junction bases left unmatched: 9.

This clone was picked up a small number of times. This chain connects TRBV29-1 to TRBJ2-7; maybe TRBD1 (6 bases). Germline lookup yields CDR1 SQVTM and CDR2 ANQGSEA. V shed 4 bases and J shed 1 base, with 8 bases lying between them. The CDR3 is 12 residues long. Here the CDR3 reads CSVGTVSYEQYF. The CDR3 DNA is TGCAGCGTTGGGACAGTTTCCTACGAGCAGTACTTC.

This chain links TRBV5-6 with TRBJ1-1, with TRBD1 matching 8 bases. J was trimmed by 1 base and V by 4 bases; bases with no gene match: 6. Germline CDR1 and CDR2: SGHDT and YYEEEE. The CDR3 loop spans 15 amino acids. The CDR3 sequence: CASSPDRGWNTEAFF. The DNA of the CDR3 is TGTGCCAGCAGCCCCGACAGGGGTTGGAACACTGAAGCTTTCTTT.

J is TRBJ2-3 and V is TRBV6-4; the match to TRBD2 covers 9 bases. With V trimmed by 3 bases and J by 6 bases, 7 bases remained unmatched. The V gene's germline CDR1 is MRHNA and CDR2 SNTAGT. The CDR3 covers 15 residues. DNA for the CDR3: TGTGCCAGCAGTGAGGCCGCGGGAGGGGCCGATACGCAGTATTTT. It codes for CASSEAAGGADTQYF.

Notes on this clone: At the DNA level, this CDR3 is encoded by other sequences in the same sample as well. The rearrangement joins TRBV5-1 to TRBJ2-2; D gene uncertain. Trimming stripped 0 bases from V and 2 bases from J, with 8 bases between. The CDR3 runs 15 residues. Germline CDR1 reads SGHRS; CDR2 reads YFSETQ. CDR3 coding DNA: TGCGCCAGCAGCTTGGTTGCAGGTAACACCGGGGAGCTGTTTTTT. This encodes CASSLVAGNTGELFF.

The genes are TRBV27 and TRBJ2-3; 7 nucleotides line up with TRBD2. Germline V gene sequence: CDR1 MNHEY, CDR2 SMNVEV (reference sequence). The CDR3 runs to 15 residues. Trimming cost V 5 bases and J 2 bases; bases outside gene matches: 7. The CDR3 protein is CASSGWGGHTDTQYF. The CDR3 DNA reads TGTGCCAGCAGTGGGTGGGGGGGTCACACAGATACGCAGTATTTT.

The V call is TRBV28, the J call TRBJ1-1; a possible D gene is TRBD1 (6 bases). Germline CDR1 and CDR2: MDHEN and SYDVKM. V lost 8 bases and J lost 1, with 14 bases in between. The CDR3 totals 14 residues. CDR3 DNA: TGTGCCAGCCGACCCGGGGGACAGAACACTGAAGCTTTCTTT. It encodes CASRPGGQNTEAFF.

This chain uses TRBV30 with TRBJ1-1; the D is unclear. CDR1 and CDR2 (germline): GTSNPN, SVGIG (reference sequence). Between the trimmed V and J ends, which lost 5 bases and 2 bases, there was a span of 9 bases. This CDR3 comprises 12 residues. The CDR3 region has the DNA TGTGCCTGGGATATCCCTAACACTGAAGCTTTCTTT. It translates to CAWDIPNTEAFF.

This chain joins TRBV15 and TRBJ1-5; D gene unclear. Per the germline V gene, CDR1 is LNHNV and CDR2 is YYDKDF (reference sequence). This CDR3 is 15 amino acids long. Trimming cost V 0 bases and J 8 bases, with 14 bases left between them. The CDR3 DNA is TGTGCCACCAGCAGAGATCGAGAGGTTCGAGAGCCCCAGCATTTT. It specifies CATSRDREVREPQHF.

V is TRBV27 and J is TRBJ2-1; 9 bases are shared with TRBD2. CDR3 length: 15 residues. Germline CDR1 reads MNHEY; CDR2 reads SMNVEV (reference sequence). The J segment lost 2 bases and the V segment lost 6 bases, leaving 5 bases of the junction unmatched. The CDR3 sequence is CASSPREGPYNEQFF. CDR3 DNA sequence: TGTGCCAGCAGCCCGCGGGAGGGCCCCTACAATGAGCAGTTCTTC.

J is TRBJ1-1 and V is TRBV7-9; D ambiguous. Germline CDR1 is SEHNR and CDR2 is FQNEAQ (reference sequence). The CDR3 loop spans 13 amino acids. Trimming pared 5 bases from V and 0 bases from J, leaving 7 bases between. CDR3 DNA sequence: TGTGCCAGCAGCGTTAAAGTGAACACTGAAGCTTTCTTT. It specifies CASSVKVNTEAFF.

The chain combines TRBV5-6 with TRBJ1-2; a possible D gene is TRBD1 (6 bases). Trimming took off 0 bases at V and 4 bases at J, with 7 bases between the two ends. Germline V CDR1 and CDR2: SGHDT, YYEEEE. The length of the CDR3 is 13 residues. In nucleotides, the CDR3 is TGTGCCAGCAGCTTGGTAGGGGGCTATGGCTACACCTTC. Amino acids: CASSLVGGYGYTF.